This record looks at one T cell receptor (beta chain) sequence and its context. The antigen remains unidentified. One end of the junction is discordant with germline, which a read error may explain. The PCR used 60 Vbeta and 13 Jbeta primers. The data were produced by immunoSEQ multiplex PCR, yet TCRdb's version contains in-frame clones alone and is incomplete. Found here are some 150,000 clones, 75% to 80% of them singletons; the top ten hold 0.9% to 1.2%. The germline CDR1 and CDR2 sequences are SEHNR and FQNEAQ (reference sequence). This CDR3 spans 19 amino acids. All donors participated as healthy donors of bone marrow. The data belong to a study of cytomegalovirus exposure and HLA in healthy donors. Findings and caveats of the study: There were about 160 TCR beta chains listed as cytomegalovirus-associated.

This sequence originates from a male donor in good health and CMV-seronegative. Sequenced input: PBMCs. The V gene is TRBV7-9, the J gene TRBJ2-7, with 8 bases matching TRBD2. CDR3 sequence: CSSSPWEGRTGGTSYEQYF. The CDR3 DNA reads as TGTTCCAGCAGCCCCTGGGAAGGGCGGACGGGGGGGACCAGCTACGAGCAGTACTTC.